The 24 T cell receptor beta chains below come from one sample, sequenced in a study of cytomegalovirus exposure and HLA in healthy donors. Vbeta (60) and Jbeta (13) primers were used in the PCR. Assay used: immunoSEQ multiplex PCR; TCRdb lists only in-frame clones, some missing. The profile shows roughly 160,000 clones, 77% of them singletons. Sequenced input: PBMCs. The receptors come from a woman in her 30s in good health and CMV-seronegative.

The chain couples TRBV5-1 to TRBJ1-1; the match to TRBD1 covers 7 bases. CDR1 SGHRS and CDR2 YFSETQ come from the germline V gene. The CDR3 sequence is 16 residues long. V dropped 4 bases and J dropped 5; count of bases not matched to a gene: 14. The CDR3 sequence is CASSPKGLTGATEAFF. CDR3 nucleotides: TGCGCCAGCAGCCCGAAAGGTTTAACAGGGGCAACTGAAGCTTTCTTT.

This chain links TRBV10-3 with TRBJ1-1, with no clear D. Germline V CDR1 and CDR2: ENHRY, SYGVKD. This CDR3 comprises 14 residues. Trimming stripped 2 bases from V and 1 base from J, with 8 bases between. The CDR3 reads CAISEATKNTEAFF. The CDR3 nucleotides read TGTGCCATCAGTGAGGCCACAAAGAACACTGAAGCTTTCTTT.

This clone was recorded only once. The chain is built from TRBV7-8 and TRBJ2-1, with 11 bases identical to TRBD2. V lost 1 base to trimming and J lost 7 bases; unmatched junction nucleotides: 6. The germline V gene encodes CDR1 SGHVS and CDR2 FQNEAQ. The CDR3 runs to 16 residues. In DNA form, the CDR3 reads TGTGCCAGCAGCTTAGTATTGGCTAGCGGGGGGAATGAGCAGTTCTTC. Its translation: CASSLVLASGGNEQFF.

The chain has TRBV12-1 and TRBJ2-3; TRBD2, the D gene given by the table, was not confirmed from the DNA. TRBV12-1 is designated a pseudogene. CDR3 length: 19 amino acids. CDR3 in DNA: TGTGCCAGCAGCGCACCACTAGCGGGGGGGCCAATTTCCACAGATACGCAGTATTTT. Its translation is CASSAPLAGGPISTDTQYF.

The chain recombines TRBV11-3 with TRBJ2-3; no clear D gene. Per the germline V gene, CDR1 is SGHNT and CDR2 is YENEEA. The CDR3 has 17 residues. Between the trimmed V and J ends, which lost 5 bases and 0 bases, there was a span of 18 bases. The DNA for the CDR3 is TGTGCCAGCAGCCCACGGTCTAACCCAACTAGCACAGATACGCAGTATTTT. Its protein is CASSPRSNPTSTDTQYF.

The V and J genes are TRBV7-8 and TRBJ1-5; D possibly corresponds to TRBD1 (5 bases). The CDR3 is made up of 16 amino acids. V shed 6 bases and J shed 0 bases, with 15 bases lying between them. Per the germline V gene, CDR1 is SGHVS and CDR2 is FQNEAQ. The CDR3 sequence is CASSSARQFSNQPQHF. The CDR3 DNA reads TGTGCCAGCAGTTCCGCTCGACAGTTTAGCAATCAGCCCCAGCATTTT.

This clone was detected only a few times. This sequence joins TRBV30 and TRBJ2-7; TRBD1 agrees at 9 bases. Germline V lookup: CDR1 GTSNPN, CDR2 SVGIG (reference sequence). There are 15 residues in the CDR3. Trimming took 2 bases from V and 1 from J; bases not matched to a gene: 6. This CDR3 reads CAWSPGQGWSYEQYF. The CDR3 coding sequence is TGTGCCTGGAGTCCAGGACAGGGGTGGTCCTACGAGCAGTACTTC.

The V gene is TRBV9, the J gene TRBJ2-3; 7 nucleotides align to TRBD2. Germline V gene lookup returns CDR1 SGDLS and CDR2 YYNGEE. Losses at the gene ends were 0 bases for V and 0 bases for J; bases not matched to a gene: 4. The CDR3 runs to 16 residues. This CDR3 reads CASSVGTRSSTDTQYF. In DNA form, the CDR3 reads TGTGCCAGCAGCGTAGGGACTAGGTCGAGCACAGATACGCAGTATTTT. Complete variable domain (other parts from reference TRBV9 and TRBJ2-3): DSGVTQTPKHLITATGQRVTLRCSPRSGDLSVYWYQQSLDQGLQFLIQYYNGEERAKGNILERFSAQQFPDLHSELNLSSLELGDSALYFCASSVGTRSSTDTQYFGPGTRLTVL.

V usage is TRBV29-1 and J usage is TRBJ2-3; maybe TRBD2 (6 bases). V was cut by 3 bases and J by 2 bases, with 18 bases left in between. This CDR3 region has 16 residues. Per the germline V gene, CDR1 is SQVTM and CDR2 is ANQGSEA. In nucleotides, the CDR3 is TGCAGCGTTGAGGCCCCTGGCGGGGTATACACAGATACGCAGTATTTT. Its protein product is CSVEAPGGVYTDTQYF.

CDR3 in DNA: TGCGCCAGCAGCCAAGGACACGGACTAGCGGGAGAGAGCTCCTACAATGAGCAGTTCTTC. Amino acid sequence: CASSQGHGLAGESSYNEQFF. J is TRBJ2-1 and V is TRBV4-3, with TRBD2 matching 13 bases. The CDR3 loop spans 20 amino acids. In germline, CDR1 is LGHNA, CDR2 YSLEER. V shed 1 base and J 0 bases; nucleotides not matched to a gene: 9.

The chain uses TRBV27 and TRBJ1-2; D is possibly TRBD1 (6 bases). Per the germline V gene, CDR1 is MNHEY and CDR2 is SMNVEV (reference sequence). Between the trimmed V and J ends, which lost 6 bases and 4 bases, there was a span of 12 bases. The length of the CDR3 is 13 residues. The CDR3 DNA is TGTGCCAGCAGAAACACAGGGCCCTATGGCTACACCTTC. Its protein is CASRNTGPYGYTF.

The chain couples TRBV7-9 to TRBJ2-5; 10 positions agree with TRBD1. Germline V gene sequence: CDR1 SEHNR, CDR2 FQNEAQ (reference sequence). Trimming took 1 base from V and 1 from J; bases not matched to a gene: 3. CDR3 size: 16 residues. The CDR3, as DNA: TGTGCCAGCAGCTTAGGGACAGGGGGAGGCCAAGAGACCCAGTACTTC. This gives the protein CASSLGTGGGQETQYF.

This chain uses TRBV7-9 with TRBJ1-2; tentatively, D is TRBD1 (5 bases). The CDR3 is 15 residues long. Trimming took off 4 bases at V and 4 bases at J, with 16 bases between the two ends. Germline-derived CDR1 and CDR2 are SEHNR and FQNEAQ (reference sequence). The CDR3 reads CASSYGTGDLYGYTF. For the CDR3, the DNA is TGTGCCAGCAGCTACGGCACAGGCGACCTCTATGGCTACACCTTC.

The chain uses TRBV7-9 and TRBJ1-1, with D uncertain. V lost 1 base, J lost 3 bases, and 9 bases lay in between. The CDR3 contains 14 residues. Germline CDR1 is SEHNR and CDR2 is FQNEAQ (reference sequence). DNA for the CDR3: TGTGCCAGCAGCTTAGTTGGCTCTTACACTGAAGCTTTCTTT. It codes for CASSLVGSYTEAFF.

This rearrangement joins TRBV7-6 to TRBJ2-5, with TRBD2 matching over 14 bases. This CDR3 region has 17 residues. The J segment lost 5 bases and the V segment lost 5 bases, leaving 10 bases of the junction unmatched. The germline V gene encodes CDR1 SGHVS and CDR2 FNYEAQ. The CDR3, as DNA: TGTGCCAGCAGCCTGGGACTAGCGGGAGAAGTCCGGGAGACCCAGTACTTC. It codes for CASSLGLAGEVRETQYF.

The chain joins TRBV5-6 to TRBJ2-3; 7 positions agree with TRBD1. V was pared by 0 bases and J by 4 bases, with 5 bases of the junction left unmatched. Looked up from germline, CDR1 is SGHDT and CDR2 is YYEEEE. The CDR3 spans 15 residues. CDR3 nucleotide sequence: TGTGCCAGCAGCTTGGACAGGGGTCTGGCAGATACGCAGTATTTT. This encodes CASSLDRGLADTQYF.

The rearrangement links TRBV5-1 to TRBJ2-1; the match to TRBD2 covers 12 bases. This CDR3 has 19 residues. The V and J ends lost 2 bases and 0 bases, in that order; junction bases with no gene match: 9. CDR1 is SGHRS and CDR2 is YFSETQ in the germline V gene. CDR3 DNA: TGCGCCAGCAGCTTCCAGACTAGCGGGGGCCTTAGCTCCTACAATGAGCAGTTCTTC. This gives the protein CASSFQTSGGLSSYNEQFF.

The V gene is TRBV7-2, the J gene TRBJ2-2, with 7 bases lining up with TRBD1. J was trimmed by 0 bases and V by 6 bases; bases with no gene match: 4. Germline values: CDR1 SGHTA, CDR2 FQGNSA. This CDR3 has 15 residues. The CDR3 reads CASSPGTANTGELFF. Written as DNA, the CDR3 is TGTGCCAGCAGTCCCGGGACAGCGAACACCGGGGAGCTGTTTTTT.

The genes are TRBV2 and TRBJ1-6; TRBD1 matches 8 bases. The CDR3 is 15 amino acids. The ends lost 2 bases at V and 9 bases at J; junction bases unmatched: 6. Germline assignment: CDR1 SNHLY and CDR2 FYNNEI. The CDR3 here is CASSEQGAGSSPLHF. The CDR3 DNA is TGTGCCAGCAGTGAACAGGGGGCGGGTTCTTCACCCCTCCACTTT.

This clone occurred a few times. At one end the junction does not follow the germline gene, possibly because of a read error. The CDR3 region has the DNA TGTGCCAGCAGCTTAGTAGGGACAGGGGTGCTGTTTTTT. As protein: CASSLVGTGVLFF. This sequence joins TRBV7-9 and TRBJ2-2, with 10 bases identical to TRBD1. In germline, CDR1 is SEHNR, CDR2 FQNEAQ (reference sequence). The CDR3 consists of 13 residues.

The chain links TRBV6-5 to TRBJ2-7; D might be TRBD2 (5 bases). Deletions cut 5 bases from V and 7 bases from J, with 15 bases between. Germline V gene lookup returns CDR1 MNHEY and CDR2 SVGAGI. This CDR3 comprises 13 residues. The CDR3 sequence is CASSAQSPGEQYF. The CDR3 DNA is TGTGCCAGCAGTGCCCAGTCGCCGGGGGAGCAGTACTTC.

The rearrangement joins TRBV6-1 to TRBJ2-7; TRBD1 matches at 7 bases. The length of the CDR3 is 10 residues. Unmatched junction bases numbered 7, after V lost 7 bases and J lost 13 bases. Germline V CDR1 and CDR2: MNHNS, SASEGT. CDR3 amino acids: CASNRDSSYF. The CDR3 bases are TGTGCCAGCAATCGGGACAGCAGCTACTTC.

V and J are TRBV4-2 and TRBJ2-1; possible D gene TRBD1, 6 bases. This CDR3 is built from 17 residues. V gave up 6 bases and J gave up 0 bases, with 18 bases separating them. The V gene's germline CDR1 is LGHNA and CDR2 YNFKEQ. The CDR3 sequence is CASRPIHQGSSYNEQFF. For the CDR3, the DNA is TGTGCCAGCAGACCGATCCACCAGGGGAGCTCCTACAATGAGCAGTTCTTC.

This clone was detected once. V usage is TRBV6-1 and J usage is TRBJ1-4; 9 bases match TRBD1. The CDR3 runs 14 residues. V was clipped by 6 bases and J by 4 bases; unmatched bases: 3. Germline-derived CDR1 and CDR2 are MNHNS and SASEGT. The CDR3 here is CASSADRGNEKLFF. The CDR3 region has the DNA TGTGCCAGCAGCGCGGACAGGGGTAATGAAAAACTGTTTTTT.